Each of the 12 T cell receptor beta chains below was sequenced from the same sample in a study of T-cell reconstitution after alpha-beta-depleted transplantation in children. TCRbeta library preparation incorporated unique molecular identifiers. Each CDR3 protein gets one entry after TCRdb re-called the PCR reads with MiXCR. Of over 5,000 distinct CDR3 sequences detected, about a sixth appear once; the ten largest clones hold over 9.5%. This specimen consisted of PBMCs, mostly from graft donor cells, obtained 60 days after TCRalphabeta/CD19-depleted stem cell transplant. Every receptor here comes from a male patient younger than 18 who had a stem cell transplant for acute myeloid leukemia, so the T cells may come from the graft donor.

The rearrangement uses TRBV29-1 and TRBJ2-3; 7 bases fit TRBD2. Germline CDR1 SQVTM, CDR2 ANQGSEA. The trim removed 4 bases at V and 2 bases at J, leaving 9 bases unmatched. The CDR3 covers 15 residues. Written as DNA, the CDR3 is TGCAGCGTTGGAAGCGGGGCTCTTCTCACAGATACGCAGTATTTT. Translation gives CSVGSGALLTDTQYF.

This chain links TRBV5-5 with TRBJ1-2; 8 bases are a match to TRBD1. This CDR3 spans 15 amino acids. Trimming at V came to 0 bases and at J to 6 bases, leaving 7 bases not matched to a gene. Germline CDR1 SGHKS, CDR2 YYEKEE (reference sequence). For the CDR3, the DNA is TGTGCCAGCAGCTTGGCCGAGACAGGGGTAGATGGCTACACCTTC. It codes for CASSLAETGVDGYTF. Complete variable domain (other parts from reference TRBV5-5 and TRBJ1-2): DAGVTQSPTHLIKTRGQQVTLRCSPISGHKSVSWYQQVLGQGPQFIFQYYEKEERGRGNFPDRFSARQFPNYSSELNVNALLLGDSALYLCASSLAETGVDGYTFGSGTRLTVV.

This clonotype is categorized as medium-sized. This chain links TRBV5-1 with TRBJ2-2; 9 positions match TRBD2. CDR1 and CDR2 (germline): SGHRS, YFSETQ. There are 16 residues in the CDR3. The V and J ends lost 4 bases and 4 bases, in that order; junction bases with no gene match: 8. CDR3 loop: CASSPRGLALTGELFF. The CDR3 DNA follows: TGCGCCAGCAGCCCCCGGGGACTAGCTCTCACCGGGGAGCTGTTTTTT.

This clonotype was found a few times. The chain employs TRBV4-1 and TRBJ2-3; D assignment may be TRBD1 or TRBD2 (5 bases each). Trimming removed 3 bases at V and 3 bases at J, with 19 bases between. The CDR3 runs 17 residues. The germline V gene has CDR1 MGHRA and CDR2 YSYEKL. The CDR3 region is CASSQGPRGSRTDTQYF. DNA of the CDR3: TGCGCCAGCAGCCAGGGACCACGAGGGAGTCGAACAGATACGCAGTATTTT.

The chain combines TRBV28 with TRBJ2-7, with 9 bases identical to TRBD1. The CDR3 is 14 amino acids. Germline lookup yields CDR1 MDHEN and CDR2 SYDVKM. V shed 5 bases, J shed 12 bases, and the junction held 14 bases outside the gene matches. The CDR3 bases are TGTGCCAGCAGTAGCGGACAGGGGACCTCGGGGGGGTACTTC. It yields the protein CASSSGQGTSGGYF.

In this sample, this clonotype turned up a few times. Relative to the germline gene, one junction end is altered; a read error may explain this. The chain carries TRBV11-2 and TRBJ2-3; D is perhaps TRBD1 or TRBD2 (6 bases each). This CDR3 has 18 residues. Germline assignment: CDR1 SGHAT and CDR2 FQNNGV. CDR3: CASSSSRGARRDPDRQYF. The CDR3 nucleotides read TGTGCCAGCAGCTCCTCGAGGGGGGCGCGCCGGGACCCAGATAGGCAGTATTTT.

This clonotype was seen a few times. The chain is built from TRBV7-2 and TRBJ2-4, with 8 bases identical to TRBD1. V lost 5 bases, J lost 7 bases, and 13 bases stayed unmatched. The CDR3 totals 16 residues. Germline values: CDR1 SGHTA, CDR2 FQGNSA. The CDR3 here is CASSPTGTGAENIQYF. DNA of the CDR3: TGTGCCAGCAGCCCGACCGGGACAGGTGCAGAGAACATTCAGTACTTC.

This CDR3 is CASSLRPGGYEAFF. In DNA, the CDR3 is TGTGCCAGCAGTTTACGGCCAGGGGGATATGAAGCTTTCTTT. The chain carries TRBV28 and TRBJ1-1, with 7 bases identical to TRBD1. With V trimmed by 2 bases and J by 7 bases, 7 bases remained unmatched. The CDR3 runs 14 residues. Per the germline V gene, CDR1 is MDHEN and CDR2 is SYDVKM.

This chain connects TRBV7-6 to TRBJ2-7; 15 nucleotides line up with TRBD2. The CDR3 covers 14 residues. Germline lookup yields CDR1 SGHVS and CDR2 FNYEAQ. J lost 7 bases, V lost 5 bases, and 3 bases had no gene match. The CDR3 is CASSQGLAGGEQYF. The CDR3 DNA sequence: TGTGCCAGCAGCCAGGGACTAGCGGGAGGTGAGCAGTACTTC.

To note about this clonotype: Given a much more abundant clone one base away, this may be a read error. The V call is TRBV20-1, the J call TRBJ2-1, with D perhaps matching TRBD2 (6 bases). Germline CDR1 is DFQATT and CDR2 is SNEGSKA (reference sequence). Trimming shortened V by 0 bases and J by 4 bases, and 13 bases separated the two germline ends. CDR3 length: 15 amino acids. The CDR3 protein is CSARDLTRNYNEQFF. CDR3 in DNA: TGCAGTGCTAGAGATCTGACTAGGAATTACAATGAGCAGTTCTTC.

In regard to this clonotype: A much larger clone lies one base from this, so it may be a read error. The V call is TRBV7-8, the J call TRBJ2-5; 8 bases align to TRBD1. The V gene's germline CDR1 is SGHVS and CDR2 FQNEAQ. This CDR3 contains 15 residues. CDR3 region: CASSSPDRVQETQNF. In DNA form, the CDR3 reads TGTGCCAGCAGCTCCCCGGACAGGGTCCAAGAGACCCAGAACTTC.

This clonotype is medium-sized within its sample. The chain links TRBV9 to TRBJ2-7; 8 nucleotides line up with TRBD2. The V gene end was trimmed by 0 bases and the J gene end by 8 bases; junction bases not matched to a gene: 13. The CDR3 extends over 16 amino acids. Germline V CDR1 and CDR2: SGDLS, YYNGEE. The DNA for the CDR3 is TGTGCCAGCAGCGTAGGGGTAGCGGGGCCCTCTGAGAAGCAGTACTTC. It specifies CASSVGVAGPSEKQYF.